This passage covers 30 T cell receptor beta chains from one sample sequenced in a study of blood T cell repertoires in COVID-19. Generated by immunoSEQ multiplex PCR, the TCRdb table keeps only in-frame clones and is missing some. The data hold around 150,000 clones, with around 87% observed a single time. What was sequenced was peripheral blood. The receptors derive from a woman aged 60-75 years with active COVID-19.

The V gene is TRBV11-2, the J gene TRBJ2-7, with D perhaps matching TRBD2 (5 bases). Trimming shortened V by 3 bases and J by 3 bases, and 12 bases separated the two germline ends. The CDR3 consists of 14 residues. The germline gives CDR1 SGHAT, CDR2 FQNNGV. For the CDR3, the DNA is TGTGCCAGCAGCTTCGCGGCGGGCGACTACGAGCAGTACTTC. Protein: CASSFAAGDYEQYF.

The chain uses TRBV30 and TRBJ1-4; D unresolved. From germline, CDR1 is GTSNPN and CDR2 SVGIG (reference sequence). Trimming took 5 bases from V and 8 from J, leaving 12 bases between them. CDR3 length: 12 amino acids. The CDR3 nucleotides read TGTGCCTGGGGTCGGGAGGTAGAAAAACTGTTTTTT. Amino acid sequence: CAWGREVEKLFF. The whole variable domain, remainder taken from reference TRBV30 and TRBJ1-4, is SQTIHQWPATLVQPVGSPLSLECTVEGTSNPNLYWYRQAAGRGLQLLFYSVGIGQISSEVPQNLSASRPQDRQFILSSKKLLLSDSGFYLCAWGREVEKLFFGSGTQLSVL.

The J gene is TRBJ2-1, the V gene TRBV4-1; 11 nucleotides match TRBD2. The CDR3 is 16 residues long. CDR1 is MGHRA and CDR2 is YSYEKL in the germline V gene. V was clipped by 4 bases and J by 9 bases; unmatched bases: 11. CDR3 nucleotides: TGCGCCAGCAGCCTCCAAGAAACTAGCGGGAGCACTGAGCAGTTCTTC. Amino acid sequence: CASSLQETSGSTEQFF.

The genes are TRBV5-4 and TRBJ2-1; the D gene is possibly TRBD1 (6 bases). This CDR3 is 13 amino acids long. Germline-derived CDR1 and CDR2 are SGHNT and YYREEE (reference sequence). Trimming took off 3 bases at V and 5 bases at J, with 9 bases between the two ends. The CDR3, as DNA: TGTGCCAGCAGCTCGGGACAAAACAATGAGCAGTTCTTC. This encodes CASSSGQNNEQFF.

This chain joins TRBV5-1 and TRBJ2-3, with D perhaps TRBD2 (6 bases). Germline V gene sequence: CDR1 SGHRS, CDR2 YFSETQ. The germline V and J ends were trimmed by 0 bases and 4 bases, with 12 bases remaining between them. This CDR3 has 15 amino acids. CDR3 bases: TGCGCCAGCAGCTTGGTTGCTAGCGAGGCAGATACGCAGTATTTT. Encoded protein: CASSLVASEADTQYF.

V and J are TRBV4-1 and TRBJ2-7; D may be TRBD2 (5 bases). The germline V and J ends were trimmed by 1 base and 2 bases, with 12 bases remaining between them. Germline V lookup: CDR1 MGHRA, CDR2 YSYEKL. The CDR3 is 15 amino acids. The CDR3 sequence: CASSQALDSAYEQYF. The CDR3 region has the DNA TGCGCCAGCAGCCAAGCTTTGGACTCGGCCTACGAGCAGTACTTC.

This clone was seen just once. The chain employs TRBV19 and TRBJ2-6; 9 positions match TRBD1. V dropped 5 bases and J dropped 3; count of bases not matched to a gene: 8. Germline V gene lookup returns CDR1 LNHDA and CDR2 SQIVND (reference sequence). This CDR3 is built from 17 residues. CDR3 in amino acids: CASSPGGQGGGANVLTF. DNA of the CDR3: TGTGCCAGTAGTCCCGGGGGACAGGGTGGTGGGGCCAACGTCCTGACTTTC.

The V call is TRBV28, the J call TRBJ2-3; perhaps TRBD2 as D (6 bases). V was shortened by 6 bases and J by 0 bases, with 19 bases between the two germline ends. The germline CDR1 and CDR2 sequences are MDHEN and SYDVKM. The CDR3 sequence is 17 residues long. DNA of the CDR3: TGTGCCAGCAGCCCCATGGCTCAGGGAGGAAGCACAGATACGCAGTATTTT. It translates to CASSPMAQGGSTDTQYF.

The chain is built from TRBV7-2 and TRBJ1-2; 8 positions agree with TRBD1. The germline CDR1 and CDR2 sequences are SGHTA and FQGNSA. V shed 3 bases and J 5 bases; nucleotides not matched to a gene: 17. CDR3 length: 18 residues. The CDR3 nucleotides read TGTGCCAGCAGCTTTCAACCGGGACAGGCGGCCAATCTGTATGGCTACACCTTC. This sequence encodes CASSFQPGQAANLYGYTF.

The chain combines TRBV7-6 with TRBJ1-4, with 8 bases aligning to TRBD1. The CDR3 length is 15 residues. J lost 5 bases, V lost 1 base, and 3 bases had no gene match. Germline CDR1 SGHVS, CDR2 FNYEAQ. The CDR3 loop is CASSLVRGQNEKLFF. Here the CDR3 DNA reads TGTGCCAGCAGCTTAGTCAGGGGGCAGAATGAAAAACTGTTTTTT.

The table lists this clone with a count of one. V is TRBV3-1 (or the pseudogene TRBV3-2) and J is TRBJ2-2; D is undetermined. The germline V and J ends were trimmed by 1 base and 5 bases, with 5 bases remaining between them. Germline assignment: CDR1 LGHDT and CDR2 YNNKEL (reference sequence). This CDR3 region has 13 residues. CDR3: CASSQGRTGELFF. DNA for the CDR3: TGTGCCAGCAGCCAAGGCCGGACCGGGGAGCTGTTTTTT.

The chain is built from TRBV28 and TRBJ2-7, with 11 bases that match TRBD1. V lost 6 bases to trimming and J lost 4 bases; unmatched junction nucleotides: 8. The CDR3 is 15 amino acids. Germline V CDR1 and CDR2: MDHEN, SYDVKM. The chain's CDR3 is CASRLPGQGAYEQYF. The CDR3 region has the DNA TGTGCCAGCAGACTCCCCGGACAGGGGGCTTACGAGCAGTACTTC.

This clone has only one observation. The V and J genes are TRBV28 and TRBJ1-5; D uncertain. Per the germline V gene, CDR1 is MDHEN and CDR2 is SYDVKM. The CDR3 runs to 14 residues. Trimming cost V 8 bases and J 0 bases, with 11 bases left between them. Here the CDR3 DNA reads TGTGCCAGCCACACCGGGTATAGCAATCAGCCCCAGCATTTT. Translation gives CASHTGYSNQPQHF.

The gene calls are TRBV5-4 and TRBJ1-2; 7 bases are a match to TRBD1. V lost 0 bases, J lost 2 bases, and 4 bases stayed unmatched. Germline V gene lookup returns CDR1 SGHNT and CDR2 YYREEE (reference sequence). This CDR3 spans 15 amino acids. The CDR3 loop is CASSLGGQRNYGYTF. In DNA form, the CDR3 reads TGTGCCAGCAGCTTGGGGGGACAGAGAAACTATGGCTACACCTTC.

V and J are TRBV28 and TRBJ2-7, with 9 nucleotides matching TRBD1. V lost 7 bases to trimming and J lost 3 bases; unmatched junction nucleotides: 10. This CDR3 contains 15 residues. The germline V gene encodes CDR1 MDHEN and CDR2 SYDVKM. CDR3 amino acids: CASIDRTGAFYEQYF. Here the CDR3 DNA reads TGTGCCAGCATTGACAGGACAGGGGCATTCTACGAGCAGTACTTC.

The rearrangement uses TRBV5-6 and TRBJ2-1; no definite D call. This CDR3 contains 13 residues. Germline CDR1 SGHDT, CDR2 YYEEEE. Trimming removed 1 base at V and 4 bases at J, with 6 bases between. In DNA form, the CDR3 reads TGTGCCAGCAGCTTGTACAGTTACAATGAGCAGTTCTTC. It translates to CASSLYSYNEQFF.

The chain couples TRBV3-1 (or the pseudogene TRBV3-2) to TRBJ2-1; perhaps TRBD2 as D (6 bases). CDR1 is LGHDT, CDR2 YNNKEL, per germline (reference sequence). This CDR3 has 15 amino acids. The germline V and J ends were trimmed by 6 bases and 7 bases, with 19 bases remaining between them. This chain's CDR3 is CASRDERVNYNEQFF. In DNA form, the CDR3 reads TGTGCCAGCAGGGACGAGCGGGTTAACTATAATGAGCAGTTCTTC.

The V call is TRBV6-2 or TRBV6-3, the J call TRBJ1-1; D is possibly TRBD1 (5 bases). This CDR3 spans 13 amino acids. CDR1 and CDR2 (germline): MNHEY, SVGEGT. Deletions cut 1 base from V and 7 bases from J, with 10 bases between. The CDR3 sequence: CASSYLGGVEAFF. CDR3 nucleotides: TGTGCCAGCAGTTACTTGGGGGGGGTTGAAGCTTTCTTT.

The chain recombines TRBV28 with TRBJ2-5; 11 bases fit TRBD2. Germline assignment: CDR1 MDHEN and CDR2 SYDVKM. CDR3 size: 16 residues. V trimming: 7 bases; J trimming: 2 bases; junction bases outside the gene matches: 9. In DNA, the CDR3 is TGTGCCAGCAAATTAGCGGGAGGGTACCAACAAGAGACCCAGTACTTC. This gives the protein CASKLAGGYQQETQYF.

As regards this clone: Because the CDR3's place on the DNA is in doubt, the DNA is left out and the CDR3 is given as listed by TCRdb. The chain links TRBV21-1 to TRBJ1-3. TRBV21-1 is designated a pseudogene. The CDR3 adds up to 15 amino acids, both ends counted. This chain's CDR3 is CASSQRFAPGNTIYF.

This chain joins TRBV3-1 (or the pseudogene TRBV3-2) and TRBJ1-5; 9 bases line up with TRBD1. CDR1 and CDR2 (germline): LGHDT, YNNKEL (reference sequence). The CDR3 sequence is 15 residues long. Trimming removed 1 base from V and 4 bases from J; junction bases left unmatched: 2. The CDR3, as DNA: TGTGCCAGCAGCCAAGCCGGGACAGGGAATCAGCCCCAGCATTTT. Residues: CASSQAGTGNQPQHF.

V usage is TRBV7-2 and J usage is TRBJ2-5, with a possible D match to TRBD2 (5 bases). The V end was cut by 1 base, the J end by 5 bases, with 8 bases between. The CDR3 is 13 residues long. Per germline, CDR1 SGHTA and CDR2 FQGNSA. The CDR3 DNA follows: TGTGCCAGCAGCTTAGGAGAGCGGGAGACCCAGTACTTC. Its translation is CASSLGERETQYF. Variable domain in full (rest from reference TRBV7-2 and TRBJ2-5): GAGVSQSPSNKVTEKGKDVELRCDPISGHTALYWYRQSLGQGLEFLIYFQGNSAPDKSGLPSDRFSAERTGGSVSTLTIQRTQQEDSAVYLCASSLGERETQYFGPGTRLLVL.

The chain is built from TRBV11-3 and TRBJ2-1, with 8 nucleotides matching TRBD1. Germline CDR1 is SGHNT and CDR2 is YENEEA. The CDR3 spans 14 residues. The junction had 7 bases not matched to a gene; V was cut back by 2 bases and J by 10 bases. This CDR3 reads CASSLRQGSGEQFF. DNA of the CDR3: TGTGCCAGCAGCTTAAGACAGGGGTCGGGGGAGCAGTTCTTC.

V gene TRBV6-5 combines with J gene TRBJ2-3; 8 bases align to TRBD2. CDR3 length equals 15 residues. The V gene's germline CDR1 is MNHEY and CDR2 SVGAGI. V was pared by 4 bases and J by 2 bases, with 5 bases of the junction left unmatched. The CDR3 DNA is TGTGCCAGCAGTTTCGGGACTAGACACACAGATACGCAGTATTTT. Protein sequence: CASSFGTRHTDTQYF.

J is TRBJ2-3 and V is TRBV28; 8 nucleotides match TRBD2. Germline V gene sequence: CDR1 MDHEN, CDR2 SYDVKM. The length of the CDR3 is 17 residues. J gave up 1 base and V 7 bases, and 13 bases lay outside the gene matches. DNA of the CDR3: TGTGCCAGCATGCGGTTTACCAGGACTAGCCGCACAGATACGCAGTATTTT. Protein: CASMRFTRTSRTDTQYF.

DNA of the CDR3: TGTGCCAGTAGGGTAACCGGGACAGCGAACACTGAAGCTTTCTTT. This codes for CASRVTGTANTEAFF. The chain recombines TRBV19 with TRBJ1-1; 7 bases match TRBD1. This CDR3 has 15 residues. With 6 bases clipped from V and 1 base from J, the junction kept 8 bases outside the gene matches. CDR1 and CDR2 (germline): LNHDA, SQIVND (reference sequence).

The chain links TRBV27 to TRBJ1-6; 7 bases match TRBD1. Unmatched junction bases numbered 7, after V lost 5 bases and J lost 0 bases. CDR1 MNHEY and CDR2 SMNVEV come from the germline V gene (reference sequence). The CDR3 length is 17 residues. The CDR3 loop is CASSERQGSSYNSPLHF. The DNA for the CDR3 is TGTGCCAGCAGTGAACGACAGGGCAGCTCCTATAATTCACCCCTCCACTTT.

The V and J genes are TRBV7-3 and TRBJ1-2; unclear D gene. Trimming took off 2 bases at V and 2 bases at J, with 12 bases between the two ends. There are 15 residues in the CDR3. Germline V gene data show CDR1 as SGHTA and CDR2 as FQGTGA. CDR3 DNA: TGTGCCAGCAGCTTATCGGGTCTGGTAAACTATGGCTACACCTTC. Encoded protein: CASSLSGLVNYGYTF.

The gene calls are TRBV6-5 and TRBJ2-7; D perhaps matches TRBD2 (5 bases). The length of the CDR3 is 14 residues. Per germline, CDR1 MNHEY and CDR2 SVGAGI. The ends were cut back, 7 bases at V and 2 bases at J, with 15 bases in the middle. CDR3 in amino acids: CASNPQRRAYEQYF. The DNA for the CDR3 is TGTGCCAGCAATCCACAGCGGCGAGCCTACGAGCAGTACTTC.

This rearrangement joins TRBV2 to TRBJ2-2, with D possibly matching TRBD2 (5 bases). Trimming stripped 4 bases from V and 7 bases from J, with 13 bases between. Germline-derived CDR1 and CDR2 are SNHLY and FYNNEI. CDR3 length: 14 residues. For the CDR3, the DNA is TGTGCCAGCAGTGTGAACGGAGGAAACGGGGAGCTGTTTTTT. Translated: CASSVNGGNGELFF.